The T cell receptor beta chain under discussion was sequenced for a study of blood T cell repertoires in COVID-19. For the study at large: Acute-phase and convalescent COVID-19 samples originated in the United States, Italy and Spain. T cells, B-cell-depleted T cells, or PBMCs provided the cDNA or gDNA that served as material.

Seattle participants joined during active infection and were tracked over time. About this clone: Different DNA sequences within this sample yield the same CDR3.

This CDR3 region has 12 residues. The V and J ends lost 3 bases and 7 bases respectively, with 10 bases between them. CDR1 SGDLS and CDR2 YYNGEE come from the germline V gene. In the original analysis: Nucleated cell counts were estimated from reference gene primer amplification. Sequenced by immunoSEQ multiplex PCR; TCRdb stores in-frame clones only, minus some. V and J calls plus clone size are reproduced from that table; the DNA served to infer D and trimming. The sample has roughly 200,000 clones, approximately 80% seen once; the top ten hold about 7%. The genes are TRBV9 and TRBJ1-2; a possible D gene is TRBD1 (5 bases). Input material: peripheral blood. The sequence was collected from a middle-aged woman with COVID-19, enrolled during active disease. The CDR3 loop reads CASSGQGIGYTF. The CDR3 DNA sequence: TGTGCCAGCAGCGGGCAGGGTATTGGCTACACCTTC.